These 6 T cell receptor beta chains originate from one sample sequenced in a study of blood T cell repertoires in COVID-19. Clones were read by immunoSEQ multiplex PCR, and TCRdb kept only the in-frame ones, dropping some. The sample records about 490,000 clones, approximately 85% being singletons. The sequencing input was peripheral blood. The receptors come from a human donor in a cohort sampled during active COVID-19.

This clone was seen just once. The rearrangement joins TRBV27 to TRBJ2-7; 8 positions match TRBD1. The germline V gene encodes CDR1 MNHEY and CDR2 SMNVEV (reference sequence). The CDR3 totals 15 residues. V lost 4 bases and J lost 5; bases outside the gene matches: 10. The chain's CDR3 is CASSSFDRGAHEQYF. As DNA, the CDR3 is TGTGCCAGCAGTTCCTTTGACAGGGGAGCCCACGAGCAGTACTTC.

The chain employs TRBV27 and TRBJ2-1, with 10 bases matching TRBD2. Germline V CDR1 and CDR2: MNHEY, SMNVEV (reference sequence). There are 15 residues in the CDR3. Trimming at V came to 5 bases and at J to 0 bases, leaving 1 base not matched to a gene. The CDR3 is CASSPSGSSYNEQFF. The CDR3 nucleotides are TGTGCCAGCAGTCCTAGCGGGAGCTCCTACAATGAGCAGTTCTTC.

This chain joins TRBV4-3 and TRBJ1-4; D remains unclear. The CDR3 is made up of 13 amino acids. The germline V gene has CDR1 LGHNA and CDR2 YSLEER. Trimming pared 5 bases from V and 8 bases from J, leaving 12 bases between. The CDR3 DNA sequence: TGCGCCAGCAGCGGATCGGAGCGAGAAAAACTGTTTTTT. Translating gives CASSGSEREKLFF.

The chain links TRBV7-3 to TRBJ2-7, with TRBD1 matching 9 bases. With 5 bases clipped from V and 6 bases from J, the junction kept 5 bases outside the gene matches. This CDR3 region has 13 residues. Germline-derived CDR1 and CDR2 are SGHTA and FQGTGA. CDR3 residues: CASSRTGEAEQYF. The CDR3 region has the DNA TGTGCCAGCAGCAGGACAGGGGAGGCCGAGCAGTACTTC.

The chain combines TRBV19 with TRBJ2-3; D is possibly TRBD2 (5 bases). Germline V gives CDR1 LNHDA, CDR2 SQIVND (reference sequence). The CDR3 sequence is 16 residues long. Trimming took off 6 bases at V and 5 bases at J, with 21 bases between the two ends. The CDR3 DNA is TGTGCCAGTAGGTCGCAACCCTACCAACGGGGAGATACGCAGTATTTT. This translates into CASRSQPYQRGDTQYF. The full variable domain, its missing parts supplied by reference TRBV19 and TRBJ2-3, is DGGITQSPKYLFRKEGQNVTLSCEQNLNHDAMYWYRQDPGQGLRLIYYSQIVNDFQKGDIAEGYSVSREKKESFPLTVTSAQKNPTAFYLCASRSQPYQRGDTQYFGPGTRLTVL.

The CDR3 coding sequence is TGTGCCAGCAGCGGTCCGGGACAGGGGGCTGGAGATACGCAGTATTTT. Translating gives CASSGPGQGAGDTQYF. The V gene is TRBV5-5, the J gene TRBJ2-3; TRBD1 aligns across 12 bases. V lost 4 bases, J lost 5 bases, and 8 bases stayed unmatched. The CDR3 contains 16 residues. Germline V gene lookup returns CDR1 SGHKS and CDR2 YYEKEE (reference sequence).